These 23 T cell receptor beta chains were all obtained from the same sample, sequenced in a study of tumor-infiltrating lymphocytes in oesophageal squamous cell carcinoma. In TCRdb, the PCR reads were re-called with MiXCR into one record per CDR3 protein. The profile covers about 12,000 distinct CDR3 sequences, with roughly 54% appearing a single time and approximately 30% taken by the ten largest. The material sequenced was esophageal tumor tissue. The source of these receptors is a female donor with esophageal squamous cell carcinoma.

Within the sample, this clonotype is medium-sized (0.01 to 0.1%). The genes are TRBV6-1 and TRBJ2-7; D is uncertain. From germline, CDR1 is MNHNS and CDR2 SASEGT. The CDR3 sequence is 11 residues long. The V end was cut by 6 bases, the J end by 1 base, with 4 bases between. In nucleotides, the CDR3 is TGTGCCAGCAGGGCATCCTACGAGCAGTACTTC. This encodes CASRASYEQYF.

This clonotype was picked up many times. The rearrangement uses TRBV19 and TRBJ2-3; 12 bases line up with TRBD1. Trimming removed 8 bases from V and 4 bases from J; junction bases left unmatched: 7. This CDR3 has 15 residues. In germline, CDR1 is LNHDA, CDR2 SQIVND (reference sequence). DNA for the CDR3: TGTGCCAGTCAGACCGGGACAGGGGGCGCAGATACGCAGTATTTT. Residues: CASQTGTGGADTQYF.

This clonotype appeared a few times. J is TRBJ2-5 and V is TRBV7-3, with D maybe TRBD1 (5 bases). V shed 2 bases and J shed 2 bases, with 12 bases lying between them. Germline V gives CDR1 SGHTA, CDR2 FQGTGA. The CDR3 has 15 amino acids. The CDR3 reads CASSLWSGPQETQYF. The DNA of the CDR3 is TGTGCCAGCAGCTTATGGTCAGGGCCGCAAGAGACCCAGTACTTC.

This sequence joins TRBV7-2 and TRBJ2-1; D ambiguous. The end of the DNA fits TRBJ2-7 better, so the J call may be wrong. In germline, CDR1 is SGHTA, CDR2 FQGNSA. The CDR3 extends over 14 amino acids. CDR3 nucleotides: TGTGCCAGCAGCTTAGAGGGTAGGAGATACGAGCAGTACTTC. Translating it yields CASSLEGRRYEQYF.

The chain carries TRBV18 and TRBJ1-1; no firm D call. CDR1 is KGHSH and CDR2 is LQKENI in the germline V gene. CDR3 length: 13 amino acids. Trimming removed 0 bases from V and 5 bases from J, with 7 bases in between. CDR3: CASSPPLDTEAFF. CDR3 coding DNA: TGTGCCAGCTCACCACCACTCGATACTGAAGCTTTCTTT.

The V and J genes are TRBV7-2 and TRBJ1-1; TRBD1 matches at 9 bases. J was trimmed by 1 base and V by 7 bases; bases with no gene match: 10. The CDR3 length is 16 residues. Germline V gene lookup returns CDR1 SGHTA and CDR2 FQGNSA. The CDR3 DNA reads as TGTGCCAGCAATGCTCCGGGACAGGGTGCGAACACTGAAGCTTTCTTT. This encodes CASNAPGQGANTEAFF.

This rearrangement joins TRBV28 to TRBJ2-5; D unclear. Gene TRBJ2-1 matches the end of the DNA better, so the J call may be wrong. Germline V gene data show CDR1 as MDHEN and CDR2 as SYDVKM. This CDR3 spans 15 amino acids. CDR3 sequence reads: CASSLAGRTDNEQFF. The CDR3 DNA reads TGTGCCAGCAGTTTGGCCGGACGGACCGACAATGAGCAGTTCTTC.

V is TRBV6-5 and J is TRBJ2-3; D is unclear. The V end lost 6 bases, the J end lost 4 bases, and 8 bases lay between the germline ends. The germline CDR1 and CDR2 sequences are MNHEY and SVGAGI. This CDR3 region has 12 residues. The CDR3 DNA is TGTGCCAGCAGCTCCCCGTCAGATACGCAGTATTTT. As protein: CASSSPSDTQYF.

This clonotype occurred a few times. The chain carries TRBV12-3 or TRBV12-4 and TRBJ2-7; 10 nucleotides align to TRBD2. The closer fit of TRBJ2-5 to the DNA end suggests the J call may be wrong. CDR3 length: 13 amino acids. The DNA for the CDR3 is TGTGCCAGCAGCCCTAGGACTAGCGGGACCCAGTACTTC. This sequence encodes CASSPRTSGTQYF.

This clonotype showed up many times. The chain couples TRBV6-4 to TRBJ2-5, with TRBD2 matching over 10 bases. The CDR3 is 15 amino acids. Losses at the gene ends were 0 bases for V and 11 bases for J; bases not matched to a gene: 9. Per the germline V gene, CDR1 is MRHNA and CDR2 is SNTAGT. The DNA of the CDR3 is TGTGCCAGCAGTGACTCAAGCGGGAGGGCCGGGGAGCAGTACTTC. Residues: CASSDSSGRAGEQYF.

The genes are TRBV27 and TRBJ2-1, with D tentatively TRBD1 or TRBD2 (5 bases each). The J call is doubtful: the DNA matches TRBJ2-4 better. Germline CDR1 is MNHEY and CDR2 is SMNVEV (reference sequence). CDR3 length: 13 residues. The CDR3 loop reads CASSLSKGHIQYF. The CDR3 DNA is TGTGCCAGCAGTTTGAGTAAGGGACACATTCAGTACTTC.

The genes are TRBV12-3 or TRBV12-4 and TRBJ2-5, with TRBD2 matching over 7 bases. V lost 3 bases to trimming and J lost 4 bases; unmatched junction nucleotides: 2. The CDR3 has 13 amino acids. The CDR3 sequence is CASSLRGRETQYF. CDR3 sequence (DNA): TGTGCCAGCAGTTTGCGCGGGAGAGAGACCCAGTACTTC.

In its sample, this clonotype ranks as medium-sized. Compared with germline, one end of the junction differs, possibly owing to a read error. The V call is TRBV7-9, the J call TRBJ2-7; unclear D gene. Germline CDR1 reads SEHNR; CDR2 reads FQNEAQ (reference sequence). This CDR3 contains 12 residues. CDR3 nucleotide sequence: TGTGCCAGCAGCTTTTTGGATTCACCCCTCCACTTC. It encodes CASSFLDSPLHF.

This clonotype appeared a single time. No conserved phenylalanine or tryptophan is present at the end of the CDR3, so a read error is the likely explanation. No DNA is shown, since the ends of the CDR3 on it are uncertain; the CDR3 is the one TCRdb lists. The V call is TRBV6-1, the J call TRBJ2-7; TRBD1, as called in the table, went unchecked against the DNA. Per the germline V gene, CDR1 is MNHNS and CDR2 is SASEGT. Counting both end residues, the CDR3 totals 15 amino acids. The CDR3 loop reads CASSTDRDSPLHFGN.

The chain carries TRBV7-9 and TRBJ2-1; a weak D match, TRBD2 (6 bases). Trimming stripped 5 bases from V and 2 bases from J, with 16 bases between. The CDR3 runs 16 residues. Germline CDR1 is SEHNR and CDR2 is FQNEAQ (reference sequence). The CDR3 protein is CASSPEDYLAYNEQFF. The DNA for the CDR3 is TGTGCCAGCAGCCCCGAGGACTACCTAGCCTACAATGAGCAGTTCTTC.

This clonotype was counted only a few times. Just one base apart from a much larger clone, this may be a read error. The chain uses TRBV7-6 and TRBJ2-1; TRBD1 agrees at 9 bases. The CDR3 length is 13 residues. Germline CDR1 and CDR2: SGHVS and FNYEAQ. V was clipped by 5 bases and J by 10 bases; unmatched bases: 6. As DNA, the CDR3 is TGTGCCAGCAGCCAAGGACAGGGGCGCGAGCAGTTCTTC. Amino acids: CASSQGQGREQFF. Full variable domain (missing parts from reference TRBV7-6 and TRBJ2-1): GAGVSQSPRYKVTKRGQDVALRCDPISGHVSLYWYRQALGQGPEFLTYFNYEAQQDKSGLPNDRFSAERPEGSISTLTIQRTEQRDSAMYRCASSQGQGREQFFGPGTRLTVL.

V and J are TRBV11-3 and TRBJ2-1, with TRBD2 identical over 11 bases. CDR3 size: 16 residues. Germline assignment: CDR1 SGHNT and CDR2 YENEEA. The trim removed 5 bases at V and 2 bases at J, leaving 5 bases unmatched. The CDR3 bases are TGTGCCAGCAGCCCTTATAGCGGGGGGGCCTACAATGAGCAGTTCTTC. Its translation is CASSPYSGGAYNEQFF.

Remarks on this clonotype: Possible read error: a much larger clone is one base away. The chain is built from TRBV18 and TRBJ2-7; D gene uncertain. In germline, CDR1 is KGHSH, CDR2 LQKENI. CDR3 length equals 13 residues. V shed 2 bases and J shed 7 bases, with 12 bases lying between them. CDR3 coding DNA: TGTGCCAGCTCACCAAGGCAGTTCAATGAGCAGTACTTC. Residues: CASSPRQFNEQYF.

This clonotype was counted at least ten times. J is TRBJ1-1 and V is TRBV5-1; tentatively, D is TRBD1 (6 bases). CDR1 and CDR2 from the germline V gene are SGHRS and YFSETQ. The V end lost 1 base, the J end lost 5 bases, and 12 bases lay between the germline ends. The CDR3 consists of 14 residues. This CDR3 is CASSLSGTITEAFF. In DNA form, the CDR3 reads TGCGCCAGCAGCTTGAGTGGGACAATTACTGAAGCTTTCTTT.

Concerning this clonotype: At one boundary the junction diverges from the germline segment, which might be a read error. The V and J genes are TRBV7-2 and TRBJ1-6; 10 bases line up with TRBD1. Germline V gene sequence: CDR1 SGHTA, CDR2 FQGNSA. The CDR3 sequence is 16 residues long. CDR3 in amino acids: CASSPRQGAYQETQYF. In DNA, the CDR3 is TGTGCCAGCAGCCCTAGACAGGGGGCATACCAAGAGACCCAGTACTTT.

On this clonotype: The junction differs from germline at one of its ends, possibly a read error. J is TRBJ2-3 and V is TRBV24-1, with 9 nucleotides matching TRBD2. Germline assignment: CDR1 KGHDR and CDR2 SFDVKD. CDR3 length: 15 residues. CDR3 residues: CATSRAGGGYNEQFF. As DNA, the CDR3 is TGTGCCACCAGCCGGGCGGGAGGGGGCTACAATGAGCAGTTTTTC.

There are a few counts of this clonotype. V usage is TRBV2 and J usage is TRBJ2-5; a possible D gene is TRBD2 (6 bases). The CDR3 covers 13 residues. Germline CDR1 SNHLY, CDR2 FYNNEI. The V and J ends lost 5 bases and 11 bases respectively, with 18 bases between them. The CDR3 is CASSQDYTNEQYF. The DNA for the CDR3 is TGTGCCAGCAGTCAGGACTACACCAATGAGCAGTACTTC.

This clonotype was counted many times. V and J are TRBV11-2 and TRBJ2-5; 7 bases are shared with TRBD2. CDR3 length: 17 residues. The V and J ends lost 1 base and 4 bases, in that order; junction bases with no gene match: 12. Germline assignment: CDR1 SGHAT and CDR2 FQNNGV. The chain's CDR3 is CASSLGNSGLGSETQYF. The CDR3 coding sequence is TGTGCCAGCAGCTTAGGAAATAGCGGGCTTGGTTCAGAGACCCAGTACTTC. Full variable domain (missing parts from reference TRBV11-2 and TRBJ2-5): EAGVAQSPRYKIIEKRQSVAFWCNPISGHATLYWYQQILGQGPKLLIQFQNNGVVDDSQLPKDRFSAERLKGVDSTLKIQPAKLEDSAVYLCASSLGNSGLGSETQYFGPGTRLLVL.